This TCR beta chain was identified during a study of T cells in Graves' hyperthyroidism and ophthalmopathy. V was clipped by 3 bases and J by 4 bases, with 6 bases between them. Germline V CDR1 and CDR2: SQVTM, ANQGSEA. The CDR3 length is 12 residues. Regions amplified from RNA transcripts were the TCR beta CDR3 regions. A first-round RT-PCR of the TCR CDR3 used the HTBI primer set. TCRdb passed the multiplex PCR reads through MiXCR, listing each CDR3 protein once. The data contain hundreds of thousands of distinct CDR3 sequences, about 20% of them seen just once; the ten biggest clones take up about half. The authors took PBMCs from over 8.5 ml fresh peripheral blood. Note on this clonotype: The antigen is unknown.

Findings of the study overall: The model anticipated ophthalmopathy a median 6.5 months pre-onset. Blood also held most thyroid clonotypes expanded beyond 0.001.

Material for sequencing was blood. This clonotype originated in a man between 35 and 55 years old with Graves' ophthalmopathy. The genes are TRBV29-1 and TRBJ2-2; no clear D gene. DNA for the CDR3: TGCAGCGTTGACCGTAGCACCGGGGAGCTGTTTTTT. Translation: CSVDRSTGELFF.